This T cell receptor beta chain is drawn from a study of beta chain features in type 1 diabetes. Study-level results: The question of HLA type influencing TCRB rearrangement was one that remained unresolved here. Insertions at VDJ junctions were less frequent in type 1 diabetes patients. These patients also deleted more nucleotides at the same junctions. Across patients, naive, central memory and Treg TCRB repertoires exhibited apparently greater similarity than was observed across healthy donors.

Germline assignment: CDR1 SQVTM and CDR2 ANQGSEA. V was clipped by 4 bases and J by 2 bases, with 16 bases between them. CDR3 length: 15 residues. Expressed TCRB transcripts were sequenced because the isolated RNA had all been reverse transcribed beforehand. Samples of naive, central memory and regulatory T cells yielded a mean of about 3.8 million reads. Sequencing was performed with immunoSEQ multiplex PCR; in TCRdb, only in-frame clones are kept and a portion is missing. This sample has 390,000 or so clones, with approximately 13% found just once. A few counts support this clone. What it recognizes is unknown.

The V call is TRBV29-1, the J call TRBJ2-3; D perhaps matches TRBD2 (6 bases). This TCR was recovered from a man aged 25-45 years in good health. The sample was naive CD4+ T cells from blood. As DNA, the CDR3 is TGCAGCGTTGTCTCAGAAGGAGGGGTCACAGATACGCAGTATTTT. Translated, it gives CSVVSEGGVTDTQYF.